One and the same sample provided the 3 T cell receptor beta chains below, sequenced in a study of shared clonotypes between healthy human individuals. The repertoire was sequenced with immunoSEQ multiplex PCR; TCRdb's copy has only in-frame clones and lacks some. The sample gives roughly 2.4 million clones, 90% to 96% of which show up once; about 0.13% is in the top ten. Sequencing was done on a sample of naive CD4+ T cells sorted from blood. Subset described: CD45RA+ positively selected. The receptors shown here come from a man aged 18 to 29 in good health.

As regards this clone: The same CDR3 arises from other DNA sequences in this sample as well. This chain links TRBV28 with TRBJ2-4; D remains unclear. This CDR3 is built from 15 residues. Germline V gene data show CDR1 as MDHEN and CDR2 as SYDVKM. V lost 1 base and J lost 0, with 7 bases in between. CDR3 sequence reads: CASSLSALAKNIQYF. The CDR3 bases are TGTGCCAGCAGTTTATCGGCTCTAGCCAAAAACATTCAGTACTTC.

Of note for this clone: The same CDR3 arises from other DNA sequences in this sample as well. The rearrangement links TRBV7-2 to TRBJ2-1, with D hard to call. The V end was cut by 3 bases, the J end by 6 bases, with 6 bases between. Germline values: CDR1 SGHTA, CDR2 FQGNSA. CDR3 length equals 12 residues. CDR3 coding DNA: TGTGCCAGCAGCTTTTGGGGCAATGAGCAGTTCTTC. It specifies CASSFWGNEQFF.

The chain carries TRBV19 and TRBJ1-1; TRBD1 matches 7 bases. J lost 0 bases, V lost 6 bases, and 4 bases had no gene match. Germline CDR1 reads LNHDA; CDR2 reads SQIVND (reference sequence). The CDR3 contains 14 residues. The DNA for the CDR3 is TGTGCCAGTAGAAGACAGGGTATGAACACTGAAGCTTTCTTT. Translation: CASRRQGMNTEAFF.